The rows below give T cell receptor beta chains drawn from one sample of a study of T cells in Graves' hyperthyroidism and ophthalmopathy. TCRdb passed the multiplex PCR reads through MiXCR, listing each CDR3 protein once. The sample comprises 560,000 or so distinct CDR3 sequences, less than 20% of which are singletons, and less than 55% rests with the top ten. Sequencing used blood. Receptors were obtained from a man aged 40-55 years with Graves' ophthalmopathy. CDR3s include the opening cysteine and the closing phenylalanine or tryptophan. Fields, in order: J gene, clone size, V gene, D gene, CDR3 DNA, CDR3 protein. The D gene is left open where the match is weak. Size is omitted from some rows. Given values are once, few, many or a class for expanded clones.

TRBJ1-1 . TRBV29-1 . TGCAGCGCCGCACTGAACACTGAAGCTTTCTTT CSAALNTEAFF
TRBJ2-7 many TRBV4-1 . TGCGCCAGCAGCCAATTAGGGTCCTACGAGCAGTACTTC CASSQLGSYEQYF
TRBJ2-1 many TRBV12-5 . TGTGCTAGTGGTTTTTCCTTAGCGAGTGAGCAGTTCTTC CASGFSLASEQFF
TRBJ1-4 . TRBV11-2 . TGTGCCAGCAGTCTGGGGACGTTTGCAACTAATGAAAAACTGTTTTTT CASSLGTFATNEKLFF
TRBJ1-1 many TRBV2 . TGTGCCAGCAGGGAGTTAGGAGGGGCCACTGAAGCTTTCTTT CASRELGGATEAFF
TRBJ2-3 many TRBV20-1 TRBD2 TGCAGTGCTAGAGACGTTAGGAACTTGCTAGCGGGGGGGCCGTTCCCAGATACGCAGTATTTT CSARDVRNLLAGGPFPDTQYF
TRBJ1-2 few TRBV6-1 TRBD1 TGCGCGGCGGACAGGGTGGTCGACTATGGCTACACCTTC CAADRVVDYGYTF
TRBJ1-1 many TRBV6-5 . TGTGCCAGCAGTTACCTTAGCGGGAACACTGAAGCTTTCTTT CASSYLSGNTEAFF
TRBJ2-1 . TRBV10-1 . TGCGCCAGCAGCCCGGGAAGGGGATACAATGAGCAGTTCTTC CASSPGRGYNEQFF
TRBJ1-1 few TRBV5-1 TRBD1 TGCGCCAGCAGCCCTGGACAGGTGGACACTGAAGCTTTCTTT CASSPGQVDTEAFF
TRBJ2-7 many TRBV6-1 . TGTGCCAGCAGTGAACCCGGGGCCGCAGGGGCCTACGAGCAGTACTTC CASSEPGAAGAYEQYF
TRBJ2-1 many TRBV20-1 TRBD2 TGCAGTGCCCCGACTAGCGGGGGGGCAAGTGAGCAGTTCTTC CSAPTSGGASEQFF
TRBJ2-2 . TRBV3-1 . TGTGCCAGCAGCCAAACAACTGCGGGGTCCGGGGAGCTGTTTTTT CASSQTTAGSGELFF
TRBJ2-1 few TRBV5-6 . TGTGCCAGCAGCTCCCCGGGACTTAACGCATACAATGAGCAGTTCTTC CASSSPGLNAYNEQFF
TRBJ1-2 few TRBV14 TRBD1 TGTGCCAGCAGCCATGTCCCAGGGGGCGGCTACACCTTC CASSHVPGGGYTF
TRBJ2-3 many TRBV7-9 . TGTGCCAGCAGCCGAGGTAGCGACTCGGATACGCAGTATTTT CASSRGSDSDTQYF
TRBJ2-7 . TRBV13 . TGTGCCAGCAGCCCAAGGACAGACTTTTACGAGCAGTACTTC CASSPRTDFYEQYF
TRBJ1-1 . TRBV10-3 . TGTGCCATCAGTGAGTCGATTTGGAGGAACACTGAAGCTTTCTTT CAISESIWRNTEAFF
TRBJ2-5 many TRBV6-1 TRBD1 TGTGCCAGCACTCAGACAGGGGGAGGAGGAGAGACCCAGTACTTC CASTQTGGGGETQYF
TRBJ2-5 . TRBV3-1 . TGTGCCAGCAGCCCCCCAGACGAGCGGACCCAGTACTTC CASSPPDERTQYF
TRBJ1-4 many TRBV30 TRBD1 TGTGCCTGGAGTGCTGGGACAGGGGTCGAAAAACTGTTTTTT CAWSAGTGVEKLFF
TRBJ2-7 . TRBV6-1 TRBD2 TGTGCCAGCAGTGAAATTAGCGGGGAGGCCTACGAGCAGTACTTC CASSEISGEAYEQYF
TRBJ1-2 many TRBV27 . TGTGCCAGCAGTTCTACAGTAAACTATGGCTACACCTTC CASSSTVNYGYTF
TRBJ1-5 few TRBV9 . TGTGCCACCCGGACCACACCGGGGAGCAATCAGCCCCAGCATTTT CATRTTPGSNQPQHF
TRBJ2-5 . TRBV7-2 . TGTGCCAGCAGCTACAGAAGCTCGTACCAAGAGACCCAGTACTTC CASSYRSSYQETQYF
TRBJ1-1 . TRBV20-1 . TGCAGTGCTAGAGACCTCCGGGAGAACACTGAAGCTTTCTTT CSARDLRENTEAFF
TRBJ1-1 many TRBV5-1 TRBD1 TGCGCCAGCAGCCAGGGACAGGGGCTACCTGAAGCTTTCTTT CASSQGQGLPEAFF
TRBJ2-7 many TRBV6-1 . TGTGCCAGCTTCACCGGAGGGGGAACCTACGAGCAGTACTTC CASFTGGGTYEQYF
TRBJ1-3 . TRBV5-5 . TGTGCCAGCAGCTTGTCTGGGGCGGGAGGAAACACCATATATTTT CASSLSGAGGNTIYF
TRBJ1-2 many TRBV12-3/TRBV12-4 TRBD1 TGTGCCAGCAGCCGGGACAGGGGGAATGGCTACACCTTC CASSRDRGNGYTF
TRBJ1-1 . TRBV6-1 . TGTGCCAGCAGTCAAGCCGGGTGGAACACTGAAGCTTTCTTT CASSQAGWNTEAFF
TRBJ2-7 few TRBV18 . TGTGCCAGCTCACCACCCCCCAACCCCTCCTACGAGCAGTACTTC CASSPPPNPSYEQYF
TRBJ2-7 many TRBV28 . TGTGCCAGCAGTTTGGCGGGGGGACAGGCCAGCTCCTACGAGCAGTACTTC CASSLAGGQASSYEQYF
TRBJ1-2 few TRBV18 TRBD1 TGTGCCAGCTCACCACTCGCGACAGGGGGGAACTATGGCTACACCTTC CASSPLATGGNYGYTF
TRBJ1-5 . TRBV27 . TGTGCCAGCAGTTTAAGATCCGGGGATGGACAGCCCCAGCATTTT CASSLRSGDGQPQHF
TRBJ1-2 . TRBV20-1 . TGCAGTGCAGATCTAGGGACATCTAACTATGGCTACACCTTC CSADLGTSNYGYTF
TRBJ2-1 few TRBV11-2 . TGTGCCAGCAGCCAAGAGGGCGGATCCTACAATGAGCAGTTCTTC CASSQEGGSYNEQFF
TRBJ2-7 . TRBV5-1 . TGCGCCAGCAGCTTTCTTTCCGGGAACTACGAGCAGTACTTC CASSFLSGNYEQYF
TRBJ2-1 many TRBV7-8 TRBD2 TGTGCCAGCAGCTTAAGACTAGCGGAGCAGTTCTTC CASSLRLAEQFF
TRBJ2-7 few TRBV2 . TGTGCCAGCAGTTCGGGGCACGTACCGACCTCCTACGAGCAGTACTTC CASSSGHVPTSYEQYF
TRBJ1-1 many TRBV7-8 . TGTGCCAGCAGCAAAGCCGGAGCAGGGATGAACACTGAAGCTTTCTTT CASSKAGAGMNTEAFF
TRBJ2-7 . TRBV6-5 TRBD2 TGTGCCAGCAGTTACTCCCCACTGGCGGGGGACTACGAGCAGTACTTC CASSYSPLAGDYEQYF
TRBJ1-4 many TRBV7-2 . TGTGCCAGCAGCTTATTAGGGGGACTCAGTAGGTTAGAAAAACTGTTTTTT CASSLLGGLSRLEKLFF
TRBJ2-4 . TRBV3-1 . TGTGCCAGCAGCCAAGATAGGGGGACCAAAAACATTCAGTACTTC CASSQDRGTKNIQYF
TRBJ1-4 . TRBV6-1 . TGTGCCAGCAGTGAGCAGGGGACTAATGAAAAACTGTTTTTT CASSEQGTNEKLFF
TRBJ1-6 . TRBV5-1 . TGCGCCAGCAGCCCGGCACAGAATTCACCCCTCCACTTT CASSPAQNSPLHF
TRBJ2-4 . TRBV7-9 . TGTGCCACTGACGAGAAAGGGGGGGGTCGGAACATTCAGTACTTC CATDEKGGGRNIQYF
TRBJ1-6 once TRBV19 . TGTGCCAGTAGTATAGGGCCGACCGGTGGTTCACCCCTCCACTTT CASSIGPTGGSPLHF
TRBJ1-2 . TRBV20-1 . TGCAGTGCTAGCCCGGGATTGGATTATGGCTACACCTTC CSASPGLDYGYTF
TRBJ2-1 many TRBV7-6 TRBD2 TGTGCCAGCAGCTTAAGATCCGGGACTAGGGTTGAGCAGTTCTTC CASSLRSGTRVEQFF
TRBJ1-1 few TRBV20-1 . TGCAGTGCGTTTGGGGAGGGCCGGGGGACTGAAGCTTTCTTT CSAFGEGRGTEAFF
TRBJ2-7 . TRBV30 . TGTGCCTGGAGTTCGCCCAGCTACGAGCAGTACTTC CAWSSPSYEQYF
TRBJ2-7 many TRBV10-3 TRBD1 TGTGCCATTCGACAGGGGGCTTACGAGCAGTACTTC CAIRQGAYEQYF
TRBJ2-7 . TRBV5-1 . TGCGCCAGCAGCGTTCTAACCGGGACACCTCCCTACGAGCAGTACTTC CASSVLTGTPPYEQYF
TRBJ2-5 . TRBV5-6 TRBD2 TGTGCCAGCAGCAGCCCAACTAGCGGCCAAGAGACCCAGTACTTC CASSSPTSGQETQYF
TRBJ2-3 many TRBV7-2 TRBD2 TGTGCCAGCAGCCCTTGGACTAGAAGCACAGATACGCAGTATTTT CASSPWTRSTDTQYF
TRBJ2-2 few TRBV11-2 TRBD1 TGTGCCAGCAGCTTCCCAAGGACAGGGGACACCATCGGGGAGCTGTTTTTT CASSFPRTGDTIGELFF
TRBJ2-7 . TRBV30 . TGTGCCTGGAGTGCCAGGTACGAGCAGTACTTC CAWSARYEQYF
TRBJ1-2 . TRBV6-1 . TGTGCCAGCAGTACGAGAGACGCAAAGTATGGCTACACCTTC CASSTRDAKYGYTF
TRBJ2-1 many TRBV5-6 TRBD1 TGTGCCAGCGAAGGACAGGCTGGTCCCAGCTCCTACAATGAGCAGTTCTTC CASEGQAGPSSYNEQFF